These 4 T cell receptor beta chains share one sample of origin, sequenced in a study of blood T cell repertoires in COVID-19 (dated by TCRdb to between 2020 and 2021). The library was obtained by the immunoSEQ multiplex PCR assay. TCRdb took over this immuneACCESS table, retaining in-frame rearrangements with V and J assigned. Such tables are incomplete; in checked studies, under half of the missing clones stem from an unresolved V gene, and the remainder is unexplained. The sample contains hundreds of thousands of clones, nearly 90% of them found a single time. The ten biggest clones cover roughly 12% of the sample. Sequencing input: peripheral blood. These receptors came from a young woman who had recovered from COVID-19.

The chain has TRBV7-3 and TRBJ1-1; the D gene is possibly TRBD1 (6 bases). Deletions cut 5 bases from V and 4 bases from J, with 14 bases between. In germline, CDR1 is SGHTA, CDR2 FQGTGA. This CDR3 region has 14 residues. The CDR3 nucleotides are TGTGCCAGCAGCCCAGGGGTTCTTGTCACTGAAGCTTTCTTT. Its translation: CASSPGVLVTEAFF.

The chain joins TRBV3-1 (or the pseudogene TRBV3-2) to TRBJ1-1; possible D gene TRBD1, 6 bases. V lost 2 bases to trimming and J lost 11 bases, with 15 bases between them. The length of the CDR3 is 13 residues. The germline gives CDR1 LGHDT, CDR2 YNNKEL (reference sequence). The CDR3 reads CASSQLSGVAAFF. The CDR3 coding sequence is TGTGCCAGCAGCCAATTATCAGGGGTGGCGGCTTTCTTT.

J is TRBJ2-7 and V is TRBV9; 8 bases agree with TRBD1. This CDR3 contains 13 residues. The junction had 2 bases not matched to a gene; V was cut back by 4 bases and J by 2 bases. The germline V gene encodes CDR1 SGDLS and CDR2 YYNGEE. The CDR3 spells CASSPDRAYEQYF. CDR3 DNA sequence: TGTGCCAGCAGCCCGGACAGGGCCTACGAGCAGTACTTC. Based on the CDR3 plus reference TRBV9 and TRBJ2-7, the full variable domain is DSGVTQTPKHLITATGQRVTLRCSPRSGDLSVYWYQQSLDQGLQFLIQYYNGEERAKGNILERFSAQQFPDLHSELNLSSLELGDSALYFCASSPDRAYEQYFGPGTRLTVT.

The chain is built from TRBV15 and TRBJ2-3; TRBD2 matches at 10 bases. V trimming: 6 bases; J trimming: 3 bases; junction bases outside the gene matches: 6. Germline V CDR1 and CDR2: LNHNV, YYDKDF (reference sequence). The length of the CDR3 is 15 residues. In nucleotides, the CDR3 is TGTGCCACCAGGGTAGCGGGAGGAGTGACAGATACGCAGTATTTT. It specifies CATRVAGGVTDTQYF.